Included here is one TCR beta chain sequence, with context. Assay: immunoSEQ multiplex PCR; the TCRdb copy retains only in-frame clones and omits some. The sample shows about 130,000 clones, about 84% of them seen only once. This entry is derived from a study of blood T cell repertoires in COVID-19. Study context: Collection of acute and convalescent COVID-19 samples took place in the United States, Italy and Spain. T cells, B-cell-depleted T cells, or PBMCs supplied cDNA or gDNA.

This CDR3 contains 14 residues. Germline V gene lookup returns CDR1 GTSNPN and CDR2 SVGIG (reference sequence). With 4 bases removed from V and 2 bases from J, the gap between germline ends came to 14 bases. This TCR was sampled from a human donor in a cohort sampled during active COVID-19. The rearrangement links TRBV30 to TRBJ2-5; perhaps TRBD1 as D (6 bases). The specimen sequenced was peripheral blood. In DNA, the CDR3 is TGTGCCTGGAAGGACAGAGCCCCTCAAGAGACCCAGTACTTC. The encoded protein is CAWKDRAPQETQYF.